The rows below give T cell receptor beta chains drawn from one sample of a study of tumor-infiltrating lymphocytes in primary liver carcinoma. TCRdb analysed the multiplex PCR reads with MiXCR anew, one entry per CDR3 protein. The sample yields around 37,000 distinct CDR3 sequences, 60% to 80% seen once. The sequenced material came from tumor-adjacent normal liver tissue. These receptor sequences come from a man in his forties with primary liver carcinoma and hepatitis B virus infection. Both conserved end residues are part of each CDR3. The D gene is left open where the match is weak. The size of a clone is reported for some rows only, either as once, few or many, or as a class for expanded clones.

d_call	clone_size	v_call	j_call	cdr3_aa	cdr3_nt
NA	NA	TRBV7-9	TRBJ1-2	CTSRWERGFHSYTF	TGTACCAGCAGATGGGAGAGGGGGTTTCATAGCTACACCTTC
NA	many	TRBV28	TRBJ2-5	CASRDGAEQETQYF	TGTGCCAGCCGGGACGGGGCTGAGCAAGAGACCCAGTACTTC
TRBD2	NA	TRBV29-1	TRBJ2-7	CSFGPSGRSGEQYF	TGCAGCTTCGGGCCTAGCGGGAGGTCTGGGGAGCAGTACTTC
NA	NA	TRBV5-1	TRBJ2-7	CASSRETSRAEQYF	TGCGCCAGCAGCAGGGAGACATCTAGAGCCGAGCAGTACTTC
NA	NA	TRBV5-1	TRBJ1-5	CASREGGGNQPQHF	TGCGCCAGCCGCGAGGGGGGGGGCAATCAGCCCCAGCATTTT
TRBD2	few	TRBV11-1	TRBJ2-4	CASNSPGTSGTKNIQYF	TGTGCCAGCAACTCTCCTGGGACTAGCGGGACCAAAAACATTCAGTACTTC
NA	NA	TRBV6-1	TRBJ2-5	CASSERAGEGGETHYF	TGTGCCAGCAGTGAACGTGCAGGGGAAGGAGGAGAGACCCATTACTTC
NA	NA	TRBV11-2	TRBJ2-6	CPTQWPRSGANALTF	TGTCCCACCCAGTGGCCGCGCTCTGGGGCCAACGCCCTGACTTTC
NA	NA	TRBV4-2	TRBJ1-1	CASSPSISGLNTEAFF	TGTGCCAGCAGCCCGAGTATCTCCGGACTGAACACTGAAGCTTTCTTT
TRBD2	NA	TRBV11-2	TRBJ2-7	CSSSPRTSPSYEQCF	TGTTCCAGCAGCCCCCGGACTAGCCCCTCCTACGAGCAGTGCTTC
NA	few	TRBV6-5	TRBJ2-1	CASTSNGSDEQFF	TGTGCTAGCACTTCTAACGGGAGCGATGAGCAGTTCTTC
TRBD1	NA	TRBV4-2	TRBJ2-1	CVSSRAGGQGNNEKFF	TGTGTCAGCAGCCGCGCCGGGGGACAGGGGAACAATGAGAAGTTCTTC